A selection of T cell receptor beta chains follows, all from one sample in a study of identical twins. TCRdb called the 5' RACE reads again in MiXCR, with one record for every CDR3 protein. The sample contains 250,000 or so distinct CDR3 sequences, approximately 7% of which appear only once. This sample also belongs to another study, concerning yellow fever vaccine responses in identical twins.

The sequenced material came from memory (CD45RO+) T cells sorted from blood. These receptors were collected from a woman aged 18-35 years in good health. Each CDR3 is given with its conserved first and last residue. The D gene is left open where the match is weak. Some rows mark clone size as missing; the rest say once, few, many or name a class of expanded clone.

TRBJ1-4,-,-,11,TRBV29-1,TGCAGCGTTGAAAGCGACGGCAAACTGTTTTTT,CSVESDGKLFF
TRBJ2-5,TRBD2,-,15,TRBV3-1,TGTGCCAGCAGCCAAGTAATGGGGGGGAGGGAGACCCAGTACTTC,CASSQVMGGRETQYF
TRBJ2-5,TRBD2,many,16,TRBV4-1,TGCGCCAGCAGCCAAGTAGGGCCTAGCGGGGTGGAGACCCAGTACTTC,CASSQVGPSGVETQYF
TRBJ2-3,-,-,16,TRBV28,TGTGCCAGCAGTAGCCCATCAGCAGGCTTCACAGATACGCAGTATTTT,CASSSPSAGFTDTQYF
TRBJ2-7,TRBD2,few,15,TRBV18,TGTGCCAGCTCACCACCGTCTAGCGGAGTTTACGAGCAGTACTTC,CASSPPSSGVYEQYF
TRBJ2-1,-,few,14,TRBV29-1,TGCAGCGTTGTTGGCGGATACCGGGACAATGAGCAGTTCTTC,CSVVGGYRDNEQFF
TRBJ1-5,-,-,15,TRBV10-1,TGCGCCAGCAGGGCTCACCGGGACATAAATCAGCCCCAGCATTTT,CASRAHRDINQPQHF
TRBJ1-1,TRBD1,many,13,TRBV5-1,TGCGCCAGCAGCTTTGGGACAGGGGAGGTAGCTTTCTTT,CASSFGTGEVAFF
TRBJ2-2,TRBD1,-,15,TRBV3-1,TGTGCCAGCAGCGTACGACAGGGGATCACCGGGGAGCTGTTTTTT,CASSVRQGITGELFF
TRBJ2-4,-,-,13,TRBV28,TGTGCCAGCAGCCTTAGACGGCAAAACATTCAGTACTTC,CASSLRRQNIQYF
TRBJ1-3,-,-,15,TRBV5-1,TGCGCCAGCAGCTTGGCCGGGGGGGACGGAAACACCATATATTTT,CASSLAGGDGNTIYF
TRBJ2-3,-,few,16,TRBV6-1,TGTGCCAGCAGTGGCCCCCGGGACGGGCGCACAGATACGCAGTATTTT,CASSGPRDGRTDTQYF
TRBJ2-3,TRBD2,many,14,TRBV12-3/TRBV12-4,TGTGCCAGCACCGGACTAGCGGGGTCAGATACGCAGTATTTT,CASTGLAGSDTQYF
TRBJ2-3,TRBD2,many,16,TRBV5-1,TGCGCCAGCAGCGATCGACTAGCGGGGAACACAGATACGCAGTATTTT,CASSDRLAGNTDTQYF
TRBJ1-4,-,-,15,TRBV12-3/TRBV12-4,TGTGCCAGCAGTTTTTTGGGCGGGACTAATGAAAAACTGTTTTTT,CASSFLGGTNEKLFF
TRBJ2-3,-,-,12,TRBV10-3,TGTGCAGGGGCACCTAAGGAAGATACGCAGTATTTT,CAGAPKEDTQYF